These T cell receptor beta chains were read from a single sample in a study of CD8 T cells in ankylosing spondylitis. TCRdb used MiXCR to reprocess the 5' RACE reads, holding one entry per CDR3 protein. The sample lists some 140,000 distinct CDR3 sequences, approximately 7.3% occurring once. Sample: blood, either unsorted or a sorted T cell fraction (not recorded which). All receptors derive from a female donor with ankylosing spondylitis or in good health (not recorded which). The CDR3 runs from the conserved cysteine through the conserved F or W. Each record gives: V gene, D gene, J gene, clone size, CDR3 protein, CDR3 DNA. D genes are given only for firm matches. Expanded clones are given a class, and other clones once, few, many or no size at all.

TRBV27	.	TRBJ2-6	many	CASWSNREANVLTF	TGTGCCAGCTGGTCCAACAGGGAGGCCAACGTCCTGACTTTC
TRBV2	.	TRBJ2-3	many	CASSDLGGYTDTQYF	TGTGCCAGCAGTGACTTAGGCGGATACACAGATACGCAGTATTTT
TRBV7-9	.	TRBJ1-1	many	CASSYYEAFF	TGTGCCAGCAGCTACTATGAAGCTTTCTTT
TRBV12-3/TRBV12-4	TRBD1	TRBJ1-2	.	CASSRTGSDGYTF	TGTGCCAGCAGTCGGACAGGGTCTGACGGCTACACCTTC
TRBV5-8	.	TRBJ2-7	.	CASSPRQSGSYEQYF	TGTGCCAGCAGCCCCAGGCAGTCAGGGTCATACGAGCAGTACTTC
TRBV9	TRBD1	TRBJ1-2	many	CASSVEGTGYVYGYTF	TGTGCCAGCAGCGTAGAGGGGACAGGTTACGTCTATGGCTACACCTTC
TRBV7-7	.	TRBJ2-1	many	CASSPSPSNEQFF	TGTGCTAGCAGCCCCTCACCTAGCAATGAGCAGTTCTTC
TRBV5-1	TRBD2	TRBJ2-1	many	CASSLTGTSSYNEQFF	TGCGCCAGCAGCCTCACCGGGACTAGCTCCTACAATGAGCAGTTCTTC
TRBV4-2	TRBD2	TRBJ2-3	few	CASSQDRPAGGVDTQYF	TGTGCCAGCAGCCAAGATCGGCCAGCGGGGGGGGTAGATACGCAGTATTTT
TRBV9	.	TRBJ1-1	few	CASSATGVMNTEAFF	TGTGCCAGCAGCGCGACGGGGGTTATGAACACTGAAGCTTTCTTT
TRBV7-2	TRBD1	TRBJ2-7	many	CASNPSGDRTYEQYF	TGTGCCAGCAACCCCAGTGGGGACAGAACCTACGAGCAGTACTTC
TRBV7-6	.	TRBJ2-3	many	CASSLPGVADTQYF	TGTGCCAGCAGCTTACCGGGGGTTGCAGATACGCAGTATTTT
TRBV12-3/TRBV12-4	.	TRBJ1-2	many	CASSFGVGYTF	TGTGCCAGCAGTTTTGGGGTTGGCTACACCTTC
TRBV2	.	TRBJ1-4	many	CASSPVSGLRRANEKLFF	TGTGCCAGCAGTCCGGTATCTGGGCTTAGGCGGGCTAATGAAAAACTGTTTTTT
TRBV5-1	.	TRBJ1-1	many	CASSTGRADTEAFF	TGCGCCAGCAGCACGGGACGGGCGGACACTGAAGCTTTCTTT
TRBV5-1	TRBD1	TRBJ1-1	many	CASSLGSGGGEAFF	TGCGCCAGCAGCTTGGGTTCAGGGGGCGGTGAAGCTTTCTTT
TRBV25-1	.	TRBJ1-2	many	CASSDPGRNYGYTF	TGTGCCAGCAGTGACCCGGGACGGAACTATGGCTACACCTTC